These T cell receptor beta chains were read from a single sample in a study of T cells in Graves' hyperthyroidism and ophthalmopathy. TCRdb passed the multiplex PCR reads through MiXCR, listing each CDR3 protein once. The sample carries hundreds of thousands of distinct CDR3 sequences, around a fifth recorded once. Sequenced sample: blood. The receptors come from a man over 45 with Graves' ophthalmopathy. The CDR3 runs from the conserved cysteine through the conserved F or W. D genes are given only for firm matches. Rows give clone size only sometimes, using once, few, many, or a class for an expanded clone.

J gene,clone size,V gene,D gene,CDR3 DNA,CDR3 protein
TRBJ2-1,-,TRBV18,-,TGTGCCAGCTCACCGCCCCTAGGCAATGAGCAGTTCTTC,CASSPPLGNEQFF
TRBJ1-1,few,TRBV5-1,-,TGCGCCAGCAATGGACAGTTGAACACTGAAGCTTTCTTT,CASNGQLNTEAFF
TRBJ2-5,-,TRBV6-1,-,TGTGCCAGCCGATTGTGGTTCGGCTCAGCGGAGACCCAGTACTTC,CASRLWFGSAETQYF
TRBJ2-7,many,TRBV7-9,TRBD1,TGTGCCAGCAGCTTAGACAGGGGTCACGAGCAGTACTTC,CASSLDRGHEQYF
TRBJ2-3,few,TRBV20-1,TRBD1,TGCAGTGCTACTGACAGGGGCACAGATACGCAGTATTTT,CSATDRGTDTQYF
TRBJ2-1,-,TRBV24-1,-,TGTGCCACCAGTGGGGGGCAGAGATACAATGAGCAGTTCTTC,CATSGGQRYNEQFF
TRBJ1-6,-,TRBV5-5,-,TGTGCCAGCGGCTTCGGCTGGGAATCCTATAATTCACCCCTCCACTTT,CASGFGWESYNSPLHF
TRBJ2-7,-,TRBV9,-,TGTGCCAGCAGCAAAGACCCCATCACAGGGAGCGAGCAGTACTTC,CASSKDPITGSEQYF
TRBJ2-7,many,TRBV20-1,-,TGCAGTGCTCGGGAGAGGGGGCTGTACGAGCAGTACTTC,CSARERGLYEQYF
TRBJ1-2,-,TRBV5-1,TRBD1,TGCGCCAGCACCGACAGGGGGCATAACTATGGCTACACCTTC,CASTDRGHNYGYTF